This paragraph reports one T cell receptor (beta chain). A read error may be the cause here, since a much bigger clone is one base away. These data come from a study of CD8+CD57+ T cells in acquired aplastic anemia. CDR3 and TCR beta VDJ profiling relied on genomic DNA as the template. TCRdb fed the reads into MiXCR, producing one record per CDR3 protein. The data contain under 200,000 distinct CDR3 sequences, around half of them singletons. The CDR3 contains 15 residues. Germline assignment: CDR1 SGHRS and CDR2 YFSETQ. Selection for sequencing was limited to patients who had shown CD8+CD57+ cell expansion by flow cytometry.

The TCR sequence derives from a human donor with aplastic anemia. The V gene is TRBV5-1, the J gene TRBJ1-1; 10 bases map to TRBD1. Sample: sorted CD4+, CD8+, or CD8+CD57+ T cells (not recorded which) from PBMCs. In nucleotides, the CDR3 is TGCGCCAGCATAAGAGGGACAGGGGAAAACACTGAAGCTTCCTTT. Protein product: CASIRGTGENTEASF.